Listed below are T cell receptor beta chains from one sample, sequenced in a study of T cell responses to AZD1222 COVID-19 vaccine. Profiling relied on immunoSEQ multiplex PCR, and the TCRdb table lists in-frame clones only, not all of them. The data contain about 85,000 clones, approximately 85% of them singletons. The source was peripheral blood, collected on day 0 of AZD1222 vaccination. Source of these receptors: an adult in good health. Both conserved end residues are part of each CDR3. D genes are given only for firm matches. Where a row states a size, it is once, few, many or the class of an expanded clone; other rows omit it.

once,TRBV11-2,TRBD2,TRBJ2-7,TGTGCCAGCAGCTCTAGGACTAGCGGGAGGAAAGAGCAGTACTTC,CASSSRTSGRKEQYF
medium-sized,TRBV24-1,TRBD1,TRBJ2-1,TGTGCCACCAGTGCCCGCGGAGGGAAGGGGACAGGGCCCTACAATGAGCAGTTCTTC,CATSARGGKGTGPYNEQFF
once,TRBV29-1,TRBD1,TRBJ1-1,TGCAGCGTTGGCACAGGGGGTCGGGACGGCACTGAAGCTTTCTTT,CSVGTGGRDGTEAFF
.,TRBV11-3,TRBD1,TRBJ2-1,TGTGCCAGCAGCCAGGGCTGGACAGGGAATGAGCAGTTCTTC,CASSQGWTGNEQFF
.,TRBV28,.,TRBJ1-6,TGTGCCAGCACACCTACAGCTCTCTATAATTCACCCCTCCACTTT,CASTPTALYNSPLHF
.,TRBV18,.,TRBJ2-1,TGTGCCAGCTCACCACAGCAGCTCTACAATGAGCAGTTCTTC,CASSPQQLYNEQFF
few,TRBV27,.,TRBJ1-2,TGTGCCAGCAGTTTTAACCGGGAACTCAACTATGGCTACACCTTC,CASSFNRELNYGYTF
.,TRBV9,.,TRBJ2-5,TGTGCCAGCAGCCCACCCGGTGGGGAACCAGAGAAAGAGACCCAGTACTTC,CASSPPGGEPEKETQYF
.,TRBV28,.,TRBJ2-7,TGTGCCAGCAGTACTACCCTCCTGGAGCGGGCCTACTACGAGCAGTACTTC,CASSTTLLERAYYEQYF
.,TRBV6-5,.,TRBJ2-7,TGTGCCAGCTCCTGGGACTTACGGATGGACGAGCAGTACTTC,CASSWDLRMDEQYF
few,TRBV5-1,TRBD1,TRBJ2-2,TGCGCCAGCAGCTTGGACAGGGGGTCTACCGGGGAGCTGTTTTTT,CASSLDRGSTGELFF
.,TRBV19,TRBD2,TRBJ2-7,TGTGCCAGTAGTTCTCTAGCGGCATCCTACGAGCAGTACTTC,CASSSLAASYEQYF
once,TRBV24-1,TRBD2,TRBJ2-5,TGTGCCACCAGTGATTGGGGACTAGCGGGGGAGACCCAGTACTTC,CATSDWGLAGETQYF
few,TRBV14,TRBD2,TRBJ2-1,TGTGCCAGCAGCCAAGAGGCGGGAGGGTGGACTGAGCAGTTCTTC,CASSQEAGGWTEQFF
.,TRBV28,.,TRBJ2-6,TGTGCCAGCAGGCGGAGTGGGGCCAACGTCCTGACTTTC,CASRRSGANVLTF
.,TRBV30,.,TRBJ1-6,TGTGCCTGGAGTGGCAATTCACCCCTCCACTTT,CAWSGNSPLHF
.,TRBV10-3,TRBD2,TRBJ2-1,TGTGCCATCAGTGAGTCTCCTAGCGGGAACGGTGAGCAGTTCTTC,CAISESPSGNGEQFF
.,TRBV6-2/TRBV6-3,.,TRBJ1-1,TGTGCCAGCAGCAGTCAGAGGCAGGGAAACACTGAAGCTTTCTTT,CASSSQRQGNTEAFF